The 9 T cell receptor beta chains given below trace back to one sample, sequenced in a study of CD8+ T cells in alopecia areata. Isolated RNA was reverse transcribed into cDNA used as the sequencing template. Libraries were prepared by immunoSEQ multiplex PCR; TCRdb keeps only in-frame clonotypes and omits some of them. Altogether some 190,000 clones are present, approximately 57% being singletons, with the ten largest covering approximately 1%. Treatment in this sample: oral pan-JAK inhibitor, 5-10 mg twice daily. This material consisted of CD4+ T cells sorted from blood, taken at week 24, from a patient treated with tofacitinib. These receptors were collected from a human donor with alopecia areata.

The rearrangement joins TRBV7-2 to TRBJ1-5; a weak D match, TRBD1 (6 bases). Germline V gives CDR1 SGHTA, CDR2 FQGNSA. This CDR3 comprises 11 residues. With 5 bases removed from V and 9 bases from J, the gap between germline ends came to 8 bases. The CDR3 DNA is TGTGCCAGCAGCCAAGGGGGGCCCCAGCATTTT. Its protein is CASSQGGPQHF. The full variable domain, in which reference TRBV7-2 and TRBJ1-5 provide the parts outside the CDR3, is GAGVSQSPSNKVTEKGKDVELRCDPISGHTALYWYRQSLGQGLEFLIYFQGNSAPDKSGLPSDRFSAERTGGSVSTLTIQRTQQEDSAVYLCASSQGGPQHFGDGTRLSIL.

This clone was picked up a small number of times. CDR3 nucleotides: TGTGCCATCAGCTTAAGGGGGCCGGACAATGAGCAGTTCTTC. This gives the protein CAISLRGPDNEQFF. This chain uses TRBV10-3 with TRBJ2-1; 7 bases are a match to TRBD1. This CDR3 has 14 residues. The V gene end was trimmed by 6 bases and the J gene end by 5 bases; junction bases not matched to a gene: 7. Germline lookup yields CDR1 ENHRY and CDR2 SYGVKD.

This sequence joins TRBV5-1 and TRBJ1-6; unclear D gene. V lost 0 bases and J 7 bases, leaving 8 bases between the germline ends. This CDR3 has 14 amino acids. Germline lookup yields CDR1 SGHRS and CDR2 YFSETQ. The CDR3, as DNA: TGCGCCAGCAGCTTGGTGGCAGGAAATTCACCCCTCCACTTT. Its protein product is CASSLVAGNSPLHF. The variable domain in full, completed from reference TRBV5-1 and TRBJ1-6, reads KAGVTQTPRYLIKTRGQQVTLSCSPISGHRSVSWYQQTPGQGLQFLFEYFSETQRNKGNFPGRFSGRQFSNSRSEMNVSTLELGDSALYLCASSLVAGNSPLHFGNGTRLTVT.

The V gene is TRBV29-1, the J gene TRBJ1-2; tentatively, D is TRBD1 (5 bases). The CDR3 is 12 amino acids. V lost 7 bases, J lost 4 bases, and 13 bases lay in between. In germline, CDR1 is SQVTM, CDR2 ANQGSEA. CDR3 protein: CSGRDAGYGYTF. The CDR3 DNA is TGCAGCGGCCGGGACGCGGGCTATGGCTACACCTTC.

This clone has only a few counts. This chain connects TRBV9 to TRBJ1-5, with no clear D. Germline V gene data show CDR1 as SGDLS and CDR2 as YYNGEE. This CDR3 is 15 amino acids long. Trimming shortened V by 4 bases and J by 3 bases, and 14 bases separated the two germline ends. The CDR3 spells CASSLESGPNQPQHF. The CDR3 DNA sequence: TGTGCCAGCAGCTTAGAGTCGGGCCCCAATCAGCCCCAGCATTTT. Based on the CDR3 plus reference TRBV9 and TRBJ1-5, the full variable domain is DSGVTQTPKHLITATGQRVTLRCSPRSGDLSVYWYQQSLDQGLQFLIQYYNGEERAKGNILERFSAQQFPDLHSELNLSSLELGDSALYFCASSLESGPNQPQHFGDGTRLSIL.

The gene calls are TRBV28 and TRBJ2-3; 8 nucleotides agree with TRBD1. With 5 bases clipped from V and 4 bases from J, the junction kept 5 bases outside the gene matches. The CDR3 totals 14 residues. Looked up from germline, CDR1 is MDHEN and CDR2 is SYDVKM. CDR3 residues: CASSLRTGPDTQYF. CDR3 nucleotides: TGTGCCAGCAGTCTTAGGACAGGGCCAGATACGCAGTATTTT.

J is TRBJ2-1 and V is TRBV11-2, with D perhaps being TRBD1 or TRBD2 (6 bases each). The germline V and J ends were trimmed by 1 base and 6 bases, with 13 bases remaining between them. CDR1 and CDR2 (germline): SGHAT, FQNNGV. The CDR3 totals 15 residues. The CDR3: CASSLGLGGPNEQFF. DNA of the CDR3: TGTGCCAGCAGCTTAGGACTAGGGGGGCCCAATGAGCAGTTCTTC.

J is TRBJ1-1 and V is TRBV29-1; 8 nucleotides align to TRBD1. Per the germline V gene, CDR1 is SQVTM and CDR2 is ANQGSEA. The V and J ends lost 2 bases and 0 bases, in that order; junction bases with no gene match: 2. This CDR3 contains 14 residues. CDR3 loop: CSVERQGLNTEAFF. CDR3 in DNA: TGCAGCGTTGAACGACAGGGGCTGAACACTGAAGCTTTCTTT. The complete variable domain, with remaining parts taken from reference TRBV29-1 and TRBJ1-1, reads SAVISQKPSRDICQRGTSLTIQCQVDSQVTMMFWYRQQPGQSLTLIATANQGSEATYESGFVIDKFPISRPNLTFSTLTVSNMSPEDSSIYLCSVERQGLNTEAFFGQGTRLTVV.

This clone was detected many times. This chain uses TRBV4-3 with TRBJ2-3, with D uncertain. The CDR3 is 13 amino acids. The ends were cut back, 1 base at V and 6 bases at J, with 8 bases in the middle. Germline CDR1 LGHNA, CDR2 YSLEER. The CDR3 DNA follows: TGCGCCAGCAGCCAAGCTGGGCGCGATACGCAGTATTTT. Translating it yields CASSQAGRDTQYF.